This T cell receptor beta chain was sequenced in a study of T cell changes during pregnancy in multiple sclerosis. Germline V CDR1 and CDR2: SGHRS, YFSETQ. The trim removed 0 bases at V and 4 bases at J, leaving 2 bases unmatched. This CDR3 region has 16 residues. The table came from immunoSEQ multiplex PCR; TCRdb's copy has only in-frame clones and leaves some out. Found here are 32,000 or so clones, about 90% of them singletons; the top ten hold 2.5% to 3%. This clonotype was sampled from a female donor in good health, enrolled as a control in a pregnancy study. This chain connects TRBV5-1 to TRBJ2-1, with 12 bases fitting TRBD2. Sequenced here: CD4+ T cells from peripheral blood mononuclear cells, sampled in the third trimester of pregnancy. The CDR3 spells CASSLGTSGAYNEQFF. CDR3 sequence (DNA): TGCGCCAGCAGCTTGGGGACTAGCGGGGCTTACAATGAGCAGTTCTTC.